This entry lists 20 T cell receptor beta chains sequenced from one sample in a study of technical replicates of blood from a handful of donors. Clones were sequenced by immunoSEQ multiplex PCR, and TCRdb holds only the in-frame ones, with some missing. The repertoire has fewer than 100,000 clones, around 97% of them found once; the top ten carry approximately 0.18%. Material for sequencing was T cells isolated from PBMCs. The receptors were gathered from a human donor in good health.

This clone was recorded only once. J is TRBJ1-1 and V is TRBV19; 10 bases match TRBD1. The CDR3 covers 14 residues. CDR1 is LNHDA, CDR2 SQIVND, per germline (reference sequence). Losses at the gene ends were 6 bases for V and 1 base for J; bases not matched to a gene: 2. CDR3 sequence: CASSGDRGNTEAFF. CDR3 in DNA: TGTGCCAGTAGCGGGGACAGGGGGAACACTGAAGCTTTCTTT.

The chain is built from TRBV18 and TRBJ2-3, with TRBD1 matching over 7 bases. Trimming cost V 4 bases and J 3 bases; bases outside gene matches: 7. Per the germline V gene, CDR1 is KGHSH and CDR2 is LQKENI. CDR3 length equals 15 residues. DNA for the CDR3: TGTGCCAGCTCACTCACAGGGGTTAGGACAGATACGCAGTATTTT. This gives the protein CASSLTGVRTDTQYF.

The chain employs TRBV6-5 and TRBJ1-4; TRBD1 matches at 10 bases. Germline trimming cut 6 bases from V and 8 bases from J; bases unmatched to any gene: 3. Looked up from germline, CDR1 is MNHEY and CDR2 is SVGAGI. CDR3 size: 13 residues. CDR3 DNA sequence: TGTGCCAGCAGGGGACAGGGGAGGGAAAAACTGTTTTTT. Protein sequence: CASRGQGREKLFF.

This rearrangement joins TRBV7-8 to TRBJ1-1, with D hard to call. The CDR3 contains 16 residues. Trimming shortened V by 6 bases and J by 1 base, and 18 bases separated the two germline ends. Germline lookup yields CDR1 SGHVS and CDR2 FQNEAQ. The CDR3 DNA follows: TGTGCCAGCAGGAACAGCCAAGGGAGGGCGAACACTGAAGCTTTCTTT. This encodes CASRNSQGRANTEAFF.

V and J are TRBV5-1 and TRBJ2-4; perhaps TRBD2 as D (7 bases). The length of the CDR3 is 15 residues. Germline V CDR1 and CDR2: SGHRS, YFSETQ. Deletions cut 4 bases from V and 4 bases from J, with 15 bases between. CDR3: CASSIGGGGKNIQYF. The CDR3 nucleotides are TGCGCCAGCAGCATCGGGGGCGGGGGAAAAAACATTCAGTACTTC.

The chain is built from TRBV4-1 and TRBJ2-7, with a possible D match to TRBD2 (7 bases). The CDR3 covers 18 residues. Germline V gene lookup returns CDR1 MGHRA and CDR2 YSYEKL. Trimming left V 1 base short and J 2 bases short, with 21 bases between. The CDR3 DNA reads TGCGCCAGCAGCCAAGGGGGGGCTGGGAGCGGGAACCCCTACGAGCAGTACTTC. Its translation: CASSQGGAGSGNPYEQYF.

The chain has TRBV5-1 and TRBJ2-3; 8 bases are shared with TRBD1. This CDR3 has 17 amino acids. V was clipped by 4 bases and J by 3 bases; unmatched bases: 13. The germline gives CDR1 SGHRS, CDR2 YFSETQ. The CDR3 nucleotides read TGCGCCAGCAGCGGCGGACAGGTGGACAGGGCAACAGATACGCAGTATTTT. Its translation is CASSGGQVDRATDTQYF.

V gene TRBV19 combines with J gene TRBJ2-3, with D maybe TRBD2 (6 bases). V was trimmed by 7 bases and J by 2 bases, leaving 16 bases between them. Germline V gene lookup returns CDR1 LNHDA and CDR2 SQIVND (reference sequence). This CDR3 is 15 amino acids long. The CDR3 DNA reads TGTGCCAGTACCCGGGACTCACGAGACACAGATACGCAGTATTTT. Translated: CASTRDSRDTDTQYF.

The J gene is TRBJ1-6, the V gene TRBV11-1; a possible D gene is TRBD1 (6 bases). The CDR3 contains 13 residues. The germline V gene encodes CDR1 SGHAT and CDR2 FQDESV (reference sequence). Trimming pared 5 bases from V and 10 bases from J, leaving 12 bases between. The CDR3 loop reads CASSAGARSPLHF. CDR3 in DNA: TGTGCCAGCAGCGCAGGGGCTCGGTCACCCCTCCACTTT.

The CDR3 protein is CASSPARFGYGYTF. DNA of the CDR3: TGTGCCAGCAGCCCCGCCAGGTTCGGCTATGGCTACACCTTC. This sequence joins TRBV7-8 and TRBJ1-2; D gene ambiguous. Germline lookup yields CDR1 SGHVS and CDR2 FQNEAQ. V dropped 5 bases and J dropped 4 bases, with 14 bases sitting between them. CDR3 length: 14 residues.

The chain employs TRBV28 and TRBJ2-7; 10 bases fit TRBD2. The germline V gene has CDR1 MDHEN and CDR2 SYDVKM. V trimming: 10 bases; J trimming: 2 bases; junction bases outside the gene matches: 11. CDR3 length: 15 amino acids. CDR3 nucleotide sequence: TGTGCCACCGGACTAGCGGTTTACGTTACCTACGAGCAGTACTTC. Protein: CATGLAVYVTYEQYF.

This rearrangement joins TRBV30 to TRBJ1-1, with D uncertain. The CDR3 has 11 amino acids. Germline CDR1 GTSNPN, CDR2 SVGIG (reference sequence). Between the trimmed V and J ends, which lost 2 bases and 7 bases, there was a span of 8 bases. CDR3 loop: CAWSTQIEAFF. In DNA form, the CDR3 reads TGTGCCTGGAGTACCCAGATTGAAGCTTTCTTT.

The chain combines TRBV4-1 with TRBJ1-2; 7 bases are a match to TRBD1. This CDR3 contains 16 residues. The germline CDR1 and CDR2 sequences are MGHRA and YSYEKL. The trim removed 1 base at V and 4 bases at J, leaving 9 bases unmatched. CDR3 nucleotides: TGCGCCAGCAGCCAAGGGTGGACAGGAAACTCCTATGGCTACACCTTC. This sequence encodes CASSQGWTGNSYGYTF.

The chain links TRBV10-1 to TRBJ2-7, with D possibly matching TRBD1 (5 bases). Looked up from germline, CDR1 is WNHNN and CDR2 is SYGVQD (reference sequence). V was trimmed by 1 base and J by 3 bases, leaving 7 bases between them. CDR3 size: 13 residues. The CDR3 here is CASSEWGSYEQYF. CDR3 in DNA: TGCGCCAGCAGTGAGTGGGGCAGCTACGAGCAGTACTTC.

The chain is built from TRBV30 and TRBJ1-2; weak D call: TRBD1 (6 bases). Trimming cost V 4 bases and J 2 bases, with 17 bases left between them. The length of the CDR3 is 15 residues. The V gene's germline CDR1 is GTSNPN and CDR2 SVGIG (reference sequence). This CDR3 reads CAWKGRGQKNYGYTF. The CDR3 nucleotides read TGTGCCTGGAAGGGAAGGGGACAAAAAAACTATGGCTACACCTTC.

This clone was seen once. This rearrangement joins TRBV27 to TRBJ1-2, with 8 bases matching TRBD1. The CDR3 has 15 amino acids. Trimming at V came to 5 bases and at J to 4 bases, leaving 9 bases not matched to a gene. Per germline, CDR1 MNHEY and CDR2 SMNVEV (reference sequence). The CDR3 region has the DNA TGTGCCAGCAGTAGGACAGGGTTGCCCCTCTATGGCTACACCTTC. Its translation: CASSRTGLPLYGYTF.

The chain couples TRBV27 to TRBJ2-5, with 8 bases aligning to TRBD2. V shed 1 base, J shed 5 bases, and the junction held 9 bases outside the gene matches. This CDR3 region has 16 residues. Per germline, CDR1 MNHEY and CDR2 SMNVEV (reference sequence). The CDR3 DNA reads TGTGCCAGCAGTTTATTTTCGGGGGGGCCGGTCGAGACCCAGTACTTC. This codes for CASSLFSGGPVETQYF.

Comment on this clone: A junction boundary mismatches the germline segment, possibly from a read error. The chain combines TRBV7-7 with TRBJ2-7, with D maybe TRBD1 (6 bases). This CDR3 contains 14 residues. CDR1 is SSHAT and CDR2 is FNYEAQ in the germline V gene (reference sequence). The CDR3 here is CASSPNRASYEQYF. As DNA, the CDR3 is TGTGCTAGCAGCCCAAACAGGGCATCCTACGAGCAGTACTTC.

V is TRBV11-3 and J is TRBJ2-2, with 7 bases that match TRBD1. The CDR3 has 15 residues. J lost 6 bases, V lost 6 bases, and 10 bases had no gene match. CDR1 is SGHNT, CDR2 YENEEA, per germline. CDR3 DNA: TGTGCCAGCAGACCTAATGACAGGGTCCCCGGGGAGCTGTTTTTT. Translating gives CASRPNDRVPGELFF.

V and J are TRBV6-4 and TRBJ1-2, with D possibly matching TRBD1 (5 bases). Germline V gives CDR1 MRHNA, CDR2 SNTAGT. CDR3 length equals 17 residues. Trimming took 3 bases from V and 8 from J, leaving 25 bases between them. CDR3 in amino acids: CASSDAGGPTPAQGYTF. CDR3 coding DNA: TGTGCCAGCAGTGATGCGGGGGGACCTACACCGGCGCAAGGCTACACCTTC.